Listed below are T cell receptor beta chains from one sample, sequenced in a study of metastatic and nonmetastatic thyroid tumors. TCRdb re-clonotyped the PCR reads via MiXCR. The sample holds more than 2,500 clones, roughly 40% seen once. What was sequenced was tumor tissue. Receptors originate from a female donor with papillary thyroid cancer or a benign thyroid nodule (not recorded which). Some clones in this sample may be carry-over from other donors' samples. Each CDR3 is given with its conserved first and last residue. The order of the fields is J gene, V gene, CDR3 protein.

J gene: TRBJ2-1
V gene: TRBV13
CDR3 protein: CASSSGLAGGVVNEQFF

J gene: TRBJ2-7
V gene: TRBV20-1
CDR3 protein: CSADMTSGSEQYF

J gene: TRBJ2-3
V gene: TRBV7-2
CDR3 protein: CASGELGGGDTQYF

J gene: TRBJ2-3
V gene: TRBV28
CDR3 protein: CASSLTAGWDTQYF

J gene: TRBJ1-5
V gene: TRBV28
CDR3 protein: CASSLSGDRGYNQPQHF

J gene: TRBJ1-2
V gene: TRBV6-1
CDR3 protein: CASRPSTVQSHYGYTF

J gene: TRBJ2-5
V gene: TRBV6-1
CDR3 protein: CASSGAGYQETQYF

J gene: TRBJ1-1
V gene: TRBV6-4
CDR3 protein: CASSPEGTMNTEAFF

J gene: TRBJ2-3
V gene: TRBV4-1
CDR3 protein: CASSELEGGSTDTQYF

J gene: TRBJ1-3
V gene: TRBV3-1
CDR3 protein: CASSHPGGARNTIYF

J gene: TRBJ1-2
V gene: TRBV6-4
CDR3 protein: CASSSSGTDDVYGYTF

J gene: TRBJ2-3
V gene: TRBV6-1
CDR3 protein: CASTQGGLWDTQYF

J gene: TRBJ1-1
V gene: TRBV20-1
CDR3 protein: CSASELGTGDFTEAFF

J gene: TRBJ1-1
V gene: TRBV11-2
CDR3 protein: CASSLAQGATEAFF

J gene: TRBJ2-5
V gene: TRBV20-1
CDR3 protein: CSARGAREEGLAGEYF

J gene: TRBJ1-4
V gene: TRBV19
CDR3 protein: CASSPGGEKLFF

J gene: TRBJ2-3
V gene: TRBV2
CDR3 protein: CASGTSGSVTDTQYF

J gene: TRBJ2-2
V gene: TRBV7-2
CDR3 protein: CASSRDRANTGELFF

J gene: TRBJ2-2
V gene: TRBV6-1
CDR3 protein: CASSPTSGNTGELFF

J gene: TRBJ2-2
V gene: TRBV20-1
CDR3 protein: CSARDLWQKHYETNTGELFF

J gene: TRBJ1-2
V gene: TRBV5-1
CDR3 protein: CASSLDGKGYTF

J gene: TRBJ1-1
V gene: TRBV27
CDR3 protein: CASSLPGQGNTEAFF

J gene: TRBJ2-7
V gene: TRBV4-1
CDR3 protein: CASRQGQGDSYEQYF

J gene: TRBJ1-1
V gene: TRBV30
CDR3 protein: CAWSVSGGYWDTEAFF

J gene: TRBJ2-7
V gene: TRBV2
CDR3 protein: CASSVPPKTHEQYF

J gene: TRBJ2-7
V gene: TRBV6-1
CDR3 protein: CASSEDGISSYEQYF

J gene: TRBJ1-5
V gene: TRBV5-5
CDR3 protein: CASSSRGTQPQHF

J gene: TRBJ1-1
V gene: TRBV6-2/TRBV6-3
CDR3 protein: CASNLDGLNTEAFF

J gene: TRBJ1-6
V gene: TRBV5-1
CDR3 protein: CASSLVPDNSPLHF

J gene: TRBJ2-3
V gene: TRBV5-1
CDR3 protein: CASSFSGATDTQYF

J gene: TRBJ2-3
V gene: TRBV11-1
CDR3 protein: CASSSLTGEGTDTQYF

J gene: TRBJ2-1
V gene: TRBV7-9
CDR3 protein: CASISQSSYNEQFF

J gene: TRBJ2-6
V gene: TRBV9
CDR3 protein: CASSYTVGANVLTF

J gene: TRBJ1-2
V gene: TRBV20-1
CDR3 protein: CSAWTANYGYTF

J gene: TRBJ2-7
V gene: TRBV12-3/TRBV12-4
CDR3 protein: CATGTGAFDEQYF

J gene: TRBJ2-1
V gene: TRBV10-3
CDR3 protein: CAIIGTGGYNEQFF

J gene: TRBJ2-7
V gene: TRBV2
CDR3 protein: CASSETASYEQYF

J gene: TRBJ2-1
V gene: TRBV27
CDR3 protein: CASSLSGGRRYEQFF

J gene: TRBJ1-6
V gene: TRBV6-5
CDR3 protein: CASSYLPGQPGGSPLHF